This T cell receptor (beta chain) appears in the sequencing data of a study of blood T cell repertoires in COVID-19 (dated by TCRdb to 2018 to 2021). Regarding the study in general: Collaborator samples came from the United States, Italy and Spain and covered acute and convalescent phases of COVID-19. Subjects who had been exposed to COVID-19, were actively infected with it, or had recovered from it provided the deeply sampled blood TCRbeta repertoires that made up the dataset. The prospective study material was composed of cDNA or gDNA derived from T cells, B-cell-depleted T cells, or PBMCs. The repertoires were made available in a free public database intended to serve as a resource for research on the immune response to SARS-CoV-2. The samples were drawn from two sources: the first 160 participants of the ongoing ImmuneRACE study, and about 1,300 subjects contributed by 6 global collaborators. Where available, HLA class I and class II types were taken from metadata supplied by the sample provider and were not determined by assay-based typing. A de-identified subject ID, COVID-19 status, age in years and sex were almost always included in the sample metadata.

A second Seattle source provided samples from volunteer blood donors who had recovered from COVID-19. Each collaborating institution followed its own protocols to collect whole blood in K2EDTA tubes. For TCRbeta analysis, collaborators shipped samples in one of three forms: frozen whole blood, isolated PBMCs, or DNA extracted from either of those sample types. The germline V end is reduced by 5 bases and the J end by 5 bases; junction bases left unmatched: 20. Counted from cysteine to phenylalanine, this CDR3 has 18 amino acids. Only CDR3 DNA is held: 54 bases, read in frame from base 1. Sequences LNHDA (CDR1) and SQIVND (CDR2) are obtained from the germline V gene (reference sequence). Regarding this clone: The antigen this receptor binds is unknown. The record has no base qualities; no much larger clone is one base away.

Summary of the overall study and its limitations: How much clinical and demographic metadata was included differed by source and by participant, and the metadata was provided uncurated.

TCRbeta CDR3 regions were amplified from genomic DNA by means of the immunoSEQ Assay, a bias-controlled multiplex PCR. In the original analysis: Within the assay, amplification of reference gene primers was used to estimate how many nucleated cells each sample contained. To quantify the absolute abundance of each unique TCRbeta CDR3 rearrangement, sequence reads were collapsed and filtered. For each sample, productive Simpson clonality was calculated as the square root of Simpson's diversity index across productive rearrangements. TCRdb took over this immuneACCESS table, retaining in-frame rearrangements with V and J assigned. Such tables are incomplete; in checked studies, under half of the missing clones stem from an unresolved V gene, and the remainder is unexplained. V and J calls and clone size are given by that table; D and trimming were obtained from the DNA. This sample gives about 190,000 clones in total; approximately 90% of them show up just once. The ten largest make up around 6.6% of the sample.

Material for sequencing was peripheral blood. This receptor was identified in a woman in her thirties or forties who had recovered from COVID-19. Recombination joined TRBV19 with TRBJ1-2, with 7 bases matching TRBD1. For the CDR3, the sequence is CASSHPTGRRAIGYGYTF. The DNA is TGTGCCAGTAGTCACCCGACAGGGCGTAGGGCTATCGGGTATGGCTACACCTTC.